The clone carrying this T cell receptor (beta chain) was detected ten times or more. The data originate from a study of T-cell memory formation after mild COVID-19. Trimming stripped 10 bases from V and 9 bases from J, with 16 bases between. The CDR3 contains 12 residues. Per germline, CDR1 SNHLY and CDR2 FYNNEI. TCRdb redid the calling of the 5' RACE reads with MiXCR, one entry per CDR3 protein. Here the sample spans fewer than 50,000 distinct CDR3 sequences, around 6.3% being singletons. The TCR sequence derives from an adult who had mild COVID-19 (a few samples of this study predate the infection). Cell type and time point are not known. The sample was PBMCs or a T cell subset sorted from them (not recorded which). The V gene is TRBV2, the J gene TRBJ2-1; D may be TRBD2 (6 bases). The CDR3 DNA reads TGTGCCACCCGAGGTCTAGCGATTGAGCAGTTCTTC. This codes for CATRGLAIEQFF.